The 14 T cell receptor beta chains reported below all come from one sample, sequenced in a study of cytomegalovirus exposure and HLA in healthy donors. Use of 60 Vbeta and 13 Jbeta primers characterized the PCR. Repertoires were generated with immunoSEQ multiplex PCR, while TCRdb's copy carries only in-frame clones and drops some. The sample yields some 74,000 clones, over 70% seen once. The sample comprised PBMCs. Source of these receptors: a male donor in good health and CMV-seronegative.

This clone came up a few times. The J gene is TRBJ2-7, the V gene TRBV2, with 7 bases matching TRBD2. The V gene's germline CDR1 is SNHLY and CDR2 FYNNEI. Germline trimming cut 1 base from V and 6 bases from J; bases unmatched to any gene: 9. This CDR3 has 15 amino acids. The chain's CDR3 is CASSEGRTSNSEQYF. CDR3 coding DNA: TGTGCCAGCAGTGAAGGCAGGACTAGTAACAGCGAGCAGTACTTC.

The chain recombines TRBV2 with TRBJ2-7, with a tentative D call TRBD1 (5 bases). Germline V gene sequence: CDR1 SNHLY, CDR2 FYNNEI. The CDR3 length is 16 residues. V was shortened by 0 bases and J by 5 bases, with 17 bases between the two germline ends. The DNA of the CDR3 is TGTGCCAGCAGTGAAGCGGGTGGGCAGGGCGTGCACGAGCAGTACTTC. Amino acids: CASSEAGGQGVHEQYF.

The chain uses TRBV5-6 and TRBJ1-2, with D tentatively TRBD1 (5 bases). Trimming stripped 3 bases from V and 7 bases from J, with 10 bases between. The CDR3 is made up of 12 amino acids. Germline values: CDR1 SGHDT, CDR2 YYEEEE. The CDR3: CASSWGGAGYTF. In DNA form, the CDR3 reads TGTGCCAGCAGCTGGGGGGGAGCTGGCTACACCTTC.

The V call is TRBV5-1, the J call TRBJ2-1; 11 bases align to TRBD2. V was clipped by 3 bases and J by 3 bases; unmatched bases: 2. The germline gives CDR1 SGHRS, CDR2 YFSETQ. The CDR3 length is 15 residues. The CDR3 nucleotides read TGCGCCAGCAGCTCCCTAGCGGGGGGCTACAATGAGCAGTTCTTC. The encoded protein is CASSSLAGGYNEQFF.

V is TRBV30 and J is TRBJ1-2; 7 positions agree with TRBD1. The V gene end was trimmed by 3 bases and the J gene end by 0 bases; junction bases not matched to a gene: 4. This CDR3 spans 14 amino acids. The germline V gene has CDR1 GTSNPN and CDR2 SVGIG (reference sequence). The CDR3 DNA reads as TGTGCCTGGAGCGCCGGGACAGCTAACTATGGCTACACCTTC. It codes for CAWSAGTANYGYTF.

The CDR3, as DNA: TGCAGCTCGCAGGGGTCTAGTGACACTGAAGCTTTCTTT. This gives the protein CSSQGSSDTEAFF. The gene calls are TRBV29-1 and TRBJ1-1, with D perhaps matching TRBD1 (6 bases). Germline V lookup: CDR1 SQVTM, CDR2 ANQGSEA. V lost 8 bases and J lost 3, with 16 bases in between. There are 13 residues in the CDR3.

This clone was picked up a small number of times. The chain couples TRBV6-1 to TRBJ1-5; D may be TRBD1 (5 bases). V was pared by 4 bases and J by 0 bases, with 13 bases between. This CDR3 has 16 amino acids. Germline V gene data show CDR1 as MNHNS and CDR2 as SASEGT. CDR3 in amino acids: CASSARGHDSNQPQHF. CDR3 bases: TGTGCCAGCAGTGCAAGAGGACACGATAGCAATCAGCCCCAGCATTTT.

The CDR3 here is CASSSRGYGDEQYF. The CDR3 coding sequence is TGTGCCAGCAGTTCCAGGGGTTACGGGGACGAGCAGTACTTC. J is TRBJ2-7 and V is TRBV28, with TRBD1 as a possible D gene (6 bases). CDR1 MDHEN and CDR2 SYDVKM come from the germline V gene. This CDR3 spans 14 amino acids. Trimming stripped 4 bases from V and 5 bases from J, with 15 bases between.

In regard to this clone: The same CDR3 is also encoded by other DNA sequences in this sample. The chain links TRBV6-5 to TRBJ1-2, with no clear D. The length of the CDR3 is 13 residues. CDR1 MNHEY and CDR2 SVGAGI come from the germline V gene. V lost 3 bases to trimming and J lost 2 bases, with 7 bases between them. CDR3 sequence reads: CASSYRENYGYTF. CDR3 DNA: TGTGCCAGCAGTTATAGAGAGAACTATGGCTACACCTTC.

The genes are TRBV28 and TRBJ2-7; 11 positions match TRBD1. CDR3 length: 16 residues. The germline gives CDR1 MDHEN, CDR2 SYDVKM. The junction had 13 bases not matched to a gene; V was cut back by 6 bases and J by 6 bases. CDR3 coding DNA: TGTGCCAGCAGCCCCGAAGGGGACAGGGGGATTGGCGAGCAGTACTTC. Its translation: CASSPEGDRGIGEQYF.

The chain links TRBV5-1 to TRBJ2-3; 7 positions match TRBD1. Trimming took 2 bases from V and 2 from J; bases not matched to a gene: 2. Germline V gene sequence: CDR1 SGHRS, CDR2 YFSETQ. This CDR3 contains 14 residues. The CDR3 sequence: CASSFGQATDTQYF. The CDR3 coding sequence is TGCGCCAGCAGCTTCGGACAGGCCACAGATACGCAGTATTTT.

The table lists this clone with a count of one. The chain has TRBV5-1 and TRBJ1-2, with D hard to call. The CDR3 contains 14 residues. From germline, CDR1 is SGHRS and CDR2 YFSETQ. The ends were cut back, 4 bases at V and 3 bases at J, with 13 bases in the middle. The CDR3 protein is CASSAAVRDYGYTF. CDR3 coding DNA: TGCGCCAGCAGCGCCGCTGTCCGCGACTATGGCTACACCTTC.

The chain couples TRBV6-1 to TRBJ2-7; D not certain. The V gene lost 0 bases and the J gene lost 2 bases, with 14 bases spanning the gap. The CDR3 length is 16 residues. Germline CDR1 reads MNHNS; CDR2 reads SASEGT. The CDR3 sequence is CASSEAPLSSAYEQYF. DNA for the CDR3: TGTGCCAGCAGTGAAGCGCCACTCTCGTCCGCCTACGAGCAGTACTTC.

The chain has TRBV7-8 and TRBJ2-7; D gene unclear. The germline gives CDR1 SGHVS, CDR2 FQNEAQ. V shed 5 bases and J shed 2 bases, with 13 bases lying between them. This CDR3 has 14 residues. This CDR3 reads CASSPMAATYEQYF. The CDR3 nucleotides read TGTGCCAGCAGCCCCATGGCGGCCACCTACGAGCAGTACTTC.